The T cell receptor beta chain under discussion was sequenced for a study of cytomegalovirus exposure and HLA in healthy donors. Study-wide results and caveats: According to the study, around 160 TCR beta chains were cytomegalovirus-associated. Several top significant clusters appeared, in a later analysis, to be linked to common viral pathogens. In a later analysis, a genetic analysis reported fewer productive-TCR N-insertions in an Asian-associated ancestry cluster than the cohort average.

Notes on this clone: The target antigen is unknown.

The CDR3 covers 16 residues. V gave up 7 bases and J gave up 3 bases, with 19 bases separating them. Germline CDR1 SNHLY, CDR2 FYNNEI. The study ran its PCR with 60 Vbeta and 13 Jbeta primers. As handled by the study authors: Later, an analysis found about 83 million unique TCR beta chains, and 9.5 million to 11 million of these were shared. Using immunoSEQ multiplex PCR, the repertoire was profiled, and TCRdb retains in-frame clones only, with some absent. V and J calls and clone size come straight from that table; D and trimming were deduced from the DNA. Of approximately 160,000 clones listed, over 75% are singletons.

The sample taken for sequencing was PBMCs. The V gene is TRBV2, the J gene TRBJ1-5, with D perhaps TRBD1 (6 bases). This receptor was taken from a woman in her 30s in good health and CMV-seronegative. In DNA form, the CDR3 reads TGTGCCAGCACCGCCCGACAGGACATTAACAATCAGCCCCAGCATTTT. Translated, it gives CASTARQDINNQPQHF. Based on the CDR3 plus reference TRBV2 and TRBJ1-5, the full variable domain is EPEVTQTPSHQVTQMGQEVILRCVPISNHLYFYWYRQILGQKVEFLVSFYNNEISEKSEIFDDQFSVERPDGSNFTLKIRSTKLEDSAMYFCASTARQDINNQPQHFGDGTRLSIL.